Included here is one T cell receptor (beta chain) sequence, with context. What this receptor recognizes is not known. It has no much larger one-base neighbor in the sample; base qualities were not kept. The library relied on 5' RACE. Sequenced using an Illumina HiSeq 2500. A second about 7 to 12 cycle PCR used a sample-barcoded 5' primer and a J-beta primer mix. A unique molecular identifier was introduced onto each TCR beta cDNA molecule by a template-switch 5' adaptor carrying 12 random nucleotides. Each sample yielded at least 2.5 million CDR3-containing paired-end reads. First-strand cDNA was synthesized from all RNA with the Mint cDNA synthesis kit, primed by a TRBC-specific oligonucleotide. Following uracil-DNA glycosylase treatment, a first 18-cycle PCR with universal primers M1SS and BC2_uni_R was performed on all cDNA. The source study handled its data this way. Each sample was normalized by randomly selecting 1 million high-quality reads, each carrying a distinct molecular identifier. Instead of being binned into consensus sequences, reads that shared molecular identifiers were thrown out. MiTCR, with a Q25 quality threshold and the strictest error-elimination algorithm, was used for CDR3 identification, clonotype clustering and error correction. A nonparametric unseen species model with Euler transformation was used to estimate lower-bound total TCR beta diversity. TCRdb ran its own pipeline on the public reads, namely fastp trimming at Q25 and MiXCR clone calling, and kept in-frame beta chains. Each CDR3 protein appears once, grouped with its most common genes and DNA. These V and J calls rely on TCRdb rather than the paper's analysis. Recorded for this sample are around 1.5 million distinct CDR3 sequences; 34% of them occurred a single time. The ten largest clones represent about 11% of the sample.

Based on the germline V gene (reference sequence), the CDR1 and CDR2 sequences are LNHDA and SQIVND. Inclusive of the bounding cysteine and phenylalanine, the CDR3 is 16 residues long. The DNA shown is the 48-base CDR3, in frame from base 1. These data come from a study of blood T cells in healthy people across ages (dated by TCRdb to the mid-2010s). Study-level background: In model experiments, roughly one uniquely barcoded TCR beta cDNA molecule per two T cells was captured by template switching. Donors of different ages were randomly distributed across sequencing lanes to avoid experimental bias. The donors were divided into four age groups: young (average about 15 years), middle-aged (about 39), aged (approximately 62) and long-lived (82). Using deep sequencing normalized with unique cDNA molecular identifiers, the study measured how TCR beta repertoire diversity changes with age. For two donors (one aged 18 to 30 and one aged 80 or older), the study analyzed two additional independent replicas of 1 million unique cDNA reads from the same blood draw.

The paper as a whole reports these results and caveats: Because the CMV infection status of the donors was unknown, age-related changes in expanded clonotypes may potentially have been confounded. Estimates of total diversity based on one million sequenced T cells were regarded as lower bounds and as underestimates. Since profiling was done on bulk unsorted PBMCs, naive and antigen-experienced compartments could not be conclusively compared. As age increased, observed TCR beta diversity per million T cells dropped in a roughly linear way, and a significant reduction was already evident by age 40. Compared with the aged group, more naive CD4+ T cells, fewer expanded clones and increased TCR diversity were shown by the long-lived group, suggesting age selection. The percentage of naive T cells measured by flow cytometry correlated strongly with observed TCR beta diversity.

The donors were roughly 40 Caucasian individuals from Russia, aged roughly 6 to 90 years, who were systemically healthy. Each donor gave 8 to 10 milliliters of peripheral blood, drawn into EDTA-treated Vacutainer tubes. Ficoll-Paque density-gradient centrifugation was used to isolate PBMCs, with at least 6.5 million obtained per sample. Trizol reagent was used to extract total RNA from PBMCs, with at least 6 micrograms per sample. For every donor, flow cytometry on a PBMC aliquot measured the percentage of naive CD45RAhigh/CD27high T cells. This TCR was sampled from a woman in her twenties or thirties in good health. The sample consisted of blood. Recombination joined TRBV19 with TRBJ2-4; 9 of the junction bases match TRBD2. The end of the DNA aligns better with TRBJ2-7, so the J call may be wrong. CDR3 protein: CASSRLAGATTYEQYF. The sequenced DNA: TGTGCCAGTAGTAGATTAGCGGGGGCCACGACCTACGAGCAGTACTTC.